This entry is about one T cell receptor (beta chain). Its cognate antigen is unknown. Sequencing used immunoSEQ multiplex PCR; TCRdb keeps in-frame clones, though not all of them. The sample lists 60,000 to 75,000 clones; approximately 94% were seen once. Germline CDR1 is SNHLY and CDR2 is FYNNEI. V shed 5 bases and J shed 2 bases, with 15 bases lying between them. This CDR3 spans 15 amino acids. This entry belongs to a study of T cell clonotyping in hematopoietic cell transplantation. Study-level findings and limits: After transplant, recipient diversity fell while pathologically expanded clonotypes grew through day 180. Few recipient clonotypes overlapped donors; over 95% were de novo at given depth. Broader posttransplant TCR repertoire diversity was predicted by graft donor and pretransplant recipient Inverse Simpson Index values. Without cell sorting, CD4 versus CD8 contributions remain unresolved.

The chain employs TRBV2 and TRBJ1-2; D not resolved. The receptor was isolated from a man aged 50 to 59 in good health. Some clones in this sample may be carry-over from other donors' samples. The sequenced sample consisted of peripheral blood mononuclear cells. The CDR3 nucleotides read TGTGCCAGCAGTCCCCTACGGACTCCGAACTATGGCTACACCTTC. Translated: CASSPLRTPNYGYTF.